The entry that follows covers one TCR beta chain sequence. Its antigen is currently unknown. This specimen comes from a study of OX40 agonist ivuxolimab in advanced cancers. V was cut by 2 bases and J by 4 bases, with 14 bases left in between. The germline V gene encodes CDR1 MGHRA and CDR2 YSYEKL. CDR3 size: 15 residues. Findings of the study overall: On average, a greater number of expanded clones characterised CD8+ T cells relative to CD4+.

Measured with immunoSEQ multiplex PCR; TCRdb has only the in-frame clones, and not every one. Here the sample spans about 33,000 clones, roughly 87% being singletons. This specimen was CD4+ or CD8+ T cells sorted from blood, taken in a trial of the OX40 agonist ivuxolimab. The source of this sequence is an adult with an advanced solid tumor such as melanoma, head and neck, liver or kidney cancer. This rearrangement joins TRBV4-1 to TRBJ1-2; D is unclear. CDR3 sequence: CASSQLHNPLYGYTF. The CDR3 region has the DNA TGCGCCAGCAGCCAACTACATAACCCCCTCTATGGCTACACCTTC.